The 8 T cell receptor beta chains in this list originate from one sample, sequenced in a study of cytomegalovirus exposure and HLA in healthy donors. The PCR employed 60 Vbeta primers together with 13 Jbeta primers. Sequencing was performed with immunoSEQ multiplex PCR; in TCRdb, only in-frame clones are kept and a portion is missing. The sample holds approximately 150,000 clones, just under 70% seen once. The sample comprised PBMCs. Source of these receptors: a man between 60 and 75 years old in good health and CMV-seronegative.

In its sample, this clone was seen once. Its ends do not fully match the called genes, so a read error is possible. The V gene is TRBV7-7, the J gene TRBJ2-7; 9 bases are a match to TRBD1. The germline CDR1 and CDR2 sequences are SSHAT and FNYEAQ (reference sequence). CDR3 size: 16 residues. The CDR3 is CASSIRDRASFYEQYF. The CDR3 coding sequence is TGTGCTAGCAGCATCAGGGACAGGGCCTCGTTCTACGAGCAGTACTTC. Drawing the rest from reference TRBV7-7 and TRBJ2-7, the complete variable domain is GAGVSQSPRYKVTKRGQDVTLRCDPISSHATLYWYQQALGQGPEFLTYFNYEAQPDKSGLPSDRFSAERPEGSISTLTIQRTEQRDSAMYRCASSIRDRASFYEQYFGPGTRLTVT.

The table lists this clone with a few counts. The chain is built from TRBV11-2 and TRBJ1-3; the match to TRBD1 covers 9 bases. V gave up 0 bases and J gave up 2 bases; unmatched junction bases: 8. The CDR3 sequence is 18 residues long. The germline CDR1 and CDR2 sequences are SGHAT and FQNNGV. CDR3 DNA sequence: TGTGCCAGCAGCTTAGATATACAGGGGGCTGTCACTGGAAACACCATATATTTT. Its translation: CASSLDIQGAVTGNTIYF.

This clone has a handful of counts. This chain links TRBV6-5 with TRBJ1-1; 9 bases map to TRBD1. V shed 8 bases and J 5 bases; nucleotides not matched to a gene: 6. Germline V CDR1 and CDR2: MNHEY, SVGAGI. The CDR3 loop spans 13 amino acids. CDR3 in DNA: TGTGCCAGCGGTCGACAGGGGGAAACTGAAGCTTTCTTT. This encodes CASGRQGETEAFF.

This CDR3 is CASRRAGGSTYEQYF. The CDR3 region has the DNA TGTGCCAGCAGGCGAGCGGGAGGTTCGACCTACGAGCAGTACTTC. The chain combines TRBV7-8 with TRBJ2-7, with TRBD2 matching 9 bases. Unmatched junction bases numbered 8, after V lost 6 bases and J lost 2 bases. This CDR3 region has 15 residues. In germline, CDR1 is SGHVS, CDR2 FQNEAQ. The full variable domain, rest sourced from reference TRBV7-8 and TRBJ2-7, is GAGVSQSPRYKVAKRGQDVALRCDPISGHVSLFWYQQALGQGPEFLTYFQNEAQLDKSGLPSDRFFAERPEGSVSTLKIQRTQQEDSAVYLCASRRAGGSTYEQYFGPGTRLTVT.

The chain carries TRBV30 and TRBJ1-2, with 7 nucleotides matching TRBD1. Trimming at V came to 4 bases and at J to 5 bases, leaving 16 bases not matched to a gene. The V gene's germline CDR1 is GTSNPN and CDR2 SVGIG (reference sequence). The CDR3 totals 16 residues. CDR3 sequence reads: CAWTGGPPRGQYGYTF. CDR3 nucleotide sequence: TGTGCCTGGACAGGGGGACCGCCGAGGGGCCAATATGGCTACACCTTC.

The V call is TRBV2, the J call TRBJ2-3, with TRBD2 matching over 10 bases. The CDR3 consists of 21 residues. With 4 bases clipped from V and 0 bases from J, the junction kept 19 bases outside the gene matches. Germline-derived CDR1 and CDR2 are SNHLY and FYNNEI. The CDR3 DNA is TGTGCCAGCAGTGTAGGAGGGCCTAGCGGGAGTACTGGGGGAAGCACAGATACGCAGTATTTT. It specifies CASSVGGPSGSTGGSTDTQYF.

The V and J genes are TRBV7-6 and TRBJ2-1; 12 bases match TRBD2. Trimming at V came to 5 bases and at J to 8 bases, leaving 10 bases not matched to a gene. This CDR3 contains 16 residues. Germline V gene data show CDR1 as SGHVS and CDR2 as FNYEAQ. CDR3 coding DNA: TGTGCCAGCAGCGCCCGACTAGCGGGAGTGGGGGATGAGCAGTTCTTC. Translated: CASSARLAGVGDEQFF.

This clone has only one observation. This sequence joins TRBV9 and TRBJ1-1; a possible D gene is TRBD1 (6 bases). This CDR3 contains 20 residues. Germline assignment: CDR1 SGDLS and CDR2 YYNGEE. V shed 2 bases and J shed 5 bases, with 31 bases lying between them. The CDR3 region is CASSVGLASGGSRGATEAFF. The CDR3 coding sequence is TGTGCCAGCAGCGTCGGTCTTGCTTCGGGGGGGAGCAGGGGCGCGACTGAAGCTTTCTTT.